The following is a T cell receptor (beta chain) sequence with its context. The data were produced by immunoSEQ multiplex PCR, yet TCRdb's version contains in-frame clones alone and is incomplete. The table has some 500,000 clones, around 79% seen once. The entry originates in a study of shared clonotypes between healthy human individuals. Sequenced: PBMCs. This receptor was identified in a woman between 35 and 50 years old in good health. Some clones in this sample may be carry-over from other donors' samples.

The CDR3 here is CASTGRGETQYF. For the CDR3, the DNA is TGTGCCAGCACGGGCAGGGGGGAGACCCAGTACTTC. The chain combines TRBV6-1 with TRBJ2-5; 7 nucleotides line up with TRBD1. CDR3 length: 12 amino acids. The junction had 4 bases not matched to a gene; V was cut back by 7 bases and J by 5 bases. The germline V gene encodes CDR1 MNHNS and CDR2 SASEGT.